This TCR beta chain emerged from a study of OX40 agonist ivuxolimab in advanced cancers. Study-level points and caveats: Compared with CD4+, CD8+ T cells on average had more expanded clones.

V lost 4 bases, J lost 2 bases, and 6 bases stayed unmatched. The CDR3 contains 16 residues. Germline assignment: CDR1 KGHSH and CDR2 LQKENI. The data were produced by immunoSEQ multiplex PCR, yet TCRdb's version contains in-frame clones alone and is incomplete. The table records around 67,000 clones, 80% of them present only once. This clone was recorded a few times. The antigen is not known. The sequencing used CD4+ or CD8+ T cells sorted from blood, collected in a trial of the OX40 agonist ivuxolimab. The V gene is TRBV18, the J gene TRBJ1-1; 11 bases fit TRBD1. The TCR originated in an adult with an advanced solid tumor such as melanoma, head and neck, liver or kidney cancer. DNA for the CDR3: TGTGCCAGCTCACTGGGACAGGGGGGTGCAAACACTGAAGCTTTCTTT. Translating gives CASSLGQGGANTEAFF.